The 32 T cell receptor beta chains reported below all come from one sample, sequenced in a study of T cell clonality in common variable immunodeficiency. This table comes from immunoSEQ multiplex PCR, and its TCRdb copy is limited to in-frame clones, with some not included. The sample shows around 34,000 clones, no singletons; the ten largest hold around 0.87%. Sequences were obtained from peripheral blood mononuclear cells. The source is a person aged 18 to 75 in good health.

This clone was picked up many times. Mismatch with germline at one junction end may stem from a read error. Coverage ceases 3 residues before the CDR3 finishes, and the germline J gene fills in the end. Other DNA variants within this sample encode the same CDR3. The V call is TRBV4-1, the J call TRBJ2-3; TRBD1 is a possible D gene (5 bases). Germline V gives CDR1 MGHRA, CDR2 YSYEKL. The CDR3 contains 16 residues. CDR3 region: CASSQVTGEDTDTQYF. CDR3 DNA (partial): TGCGCCAGCAGTCAAGTTACAGGAGAGGACACAGATACG.

This clone has ten or more counts. The read finishes 3 residues shy of the CDR3 end, and the germline J gene is used to complete it. This chain links TRBV10-3 with TRBJ2-1; unclear D gene. Between the trimmed V and J ends, which lost 2 bases and 0 bases, there was a span of 14 bases. This CDR3 comprises 17 residues. Germline-derived CDR1 and CDR2 are ENHRY and SYGVKD. CDR3 sequence reads: CAISELPMSSSYNEQFF. The sequenced part of the CDR3 DNA is TGTGCCATCAGTGAGCTCCCGATGTCCAGCTCCTACAATGAG.

This clone showed up many times. The part of the CDR3 DNA that was read is TGTGCCAGTAGTATGCAGACAGATACG. It specifies CASSMQTDT. The whole CDR3 protein reads CASSMQTDTQYF. The chain is built from TRBV19 and TRBJ2-3; D uncertain. The read halts 3 residues ahead of the CDR3 end, with the missing end drawn from the germline J gene. Trimming removed 3 bases from V and 3 bases from J, with 4 bases in between. Germline V CDR1 and CDR2: LNHDA, SQIVND (reference sequence). The CDR3 is 12 amino acids.

In this sample, this clone turned up many times. Read coverage stops 3 residues before the CDR3 terminus; the germline J gene supplies the remainder. The chain recombines TRBV11-1 with TRBJ2-5; 7 bases map to TRBD2. The J segment lost 5 bases and the V segment lost 5 bases, leaving 8 bases of the junction unmatched. Germline V CDR1 and CDR2: SGHAT, FQDESV (reference sequence). The CDR3 has 14 amino acids. The sequenced CDR3 bases are TGTGCCAGCAGCACCCGGGGGGTGAGGGAGACC. Translated: CASSTRGVRET. From start to end, the CDR3 is CASSTRGVRETQYF.

This clone was found many times. The read is 3 residues too short to cover the CDR3 end, so that end is filled in from the germline J gene. V is TRBV7-9 and J is TRBJ1-4, with D possibly matching TRBD1 (5 bases). Per the germline V gene, CDR1 is SEHNR and CDR2 is FQNEAQ (reference sequence). This CDR3 spans 15 amino acids. V was shortened by 4 bases and J by 0 bases, with 9 bases between the two germline ends. This CDR3 is CASSSGEATNEKLFF. The DNA read from the CDR3 is TGTGCCAGCAGCTCGGGGGAGGCAACTAATGAAAAA.

This clone occurred many times. The missing CDR3 end, 3 residues past where the read stops, is filled in from the germline J gene. The genes are TRBV5-6 and TRBJ2-4, with a tentative D call TRBD2 (5 bases). Trimming shortened V by 0 bases and J by 8 bases, and 15 bases separated the two germline ends. Germline assignment: CDR1 SGHDT and CDR2 YYEEEE. This CDR3 is built from 15 residues. The sequenced part of the CDR3 DNA is TGTGCCAGCAGCTTGGGGTGGGTTCTCGGGGACATT. This gives the protein CASSLGWVLGDI. The entire CDR3 protein is CASSLGWVLGDIQYF. The full variable domain, with the rest looked up from reference TRBV5-6 and TRBJ2-4, is DAGVTQSPTHLIKTRGQQVTLRCSPKSGHDTVSWYQQALGQGPQFIFQYYEEEERQRGNFPDRFSGHQFPNYSSELNVNALLLGDSALYLCASSLGWVLGDIQYFGAGTRLSVL.

This clone was seen ten or more times. The missing CDR3 end, 3 residues past where the read stops, is filled in from the germline J gene. The chain has TRBV3-1 (or the pseudogene TRBV3-2) and TRBJ2-2, with 7 bases identical to TRBD2. CDR1 is LGHDT and CDR2 is YNNKEL in the germline V gene (reference sequence). The CDR3 runs 17 residues. Trimming cost V 0 bases and J 3 bases; bases outside gene matches: 7. This CDR3 is CASSQDRLAADTGELFF. The CDR3 bases that were read are TGTGCCAGCAGCCAAGATAGGCTAGCGGCGGACACCGGGGAG.

CDR3: CASRGHWNSPLHF. The CDR3 DNA, read in part, is TGTGCCAGTAGGGGACATTGGAATTCACCC. This rearrangement joins TRBV19 to TRBJ1-6; possibly TRBD1 for D (6 bases). The read halts 3 residues ahead of the CDR3 end, with the missing end drawn from the germline J gene. CDR3 length: 13 residues. Germline V lookup: CDR1 LNHDA, CDR2 SQIVND (reference sequence). V dropped 6 bases and J dropped 7 bases, with 10 bases sitting between them.

A word on this clone: From the germline J gene comes the end of the CDR3, since the read stops 3 residues before it. The chain uses TRBV13 and TRBJ2-2; TRBD2 agrees at 12 bases. CDR1 is PRHDT and CDR2 is FYEKMQ in the germline V gene (reference sequence). This CDR3 is 20 amino acids long. V trimming: 5 bases; J trimming: 7 bases; junction bases outside the gene matches: 20. The CDR3 is CASSPFPPRTSGMGYGELFF. The CDR3 bases that were read are TGTGCCAGCAGCCCCTTCCCCCCCCGGACTAGCGGGATGGGGTACGGGGAG.

This clone was detected ten times or more. The read terminates 3 residues before the CDR3 end, so the remaining end is supplied by the germline J gene. This sequence joins TRBV5-1 and TRBJ1-3, with D hard to call. Germline V gene lookup returns CDR1 SGHRS and CDR2 YFSETQ. V was pared by 1 base and J by 0 bases, with 8 bases between. CDR3 length: 15 residues. The DNA read from the CDR3 is TGCGCCAGCAGCTTGAGCGGGAACTCTGGAAACACC. Amino acid sequence: CASSLSGNSGNT. The whole CDR3 protein is CASSLSGNSGNTIYF.

This clone came up many times. The read falls 3 residues short of the CDR3 end, and the missing part is taken from the germline J gene. V usage is TRBV20-1 and J usage is TRBJ1-1; the match to TRBD1 covers 10 bases. This CDR3 has 16 residues. V shed 0 bases, J shed 5 bases, and the junction held 9 bases outside the gene matches. Germline lookup yields CDR1 DFQATT and CDR2 SNEGSKA (reference sequence). The sequenced part of the CDR3 DNA is TGCAGTGCTAGAGACGATTGGGACAGGGGAAGAACTGAA. Its protein product is CSARDDWDRGRTE. The full CDR3 reads CSARDDWDRGRTEAFF.

This clone was picked up many times. The read ends 3 residues early relative to the CDR3; the germline J gene fills the gap. This chain joins TRBV30 and TRBJ1-1, with no clear D. Germline V gives CDR1 GTSNPN, CDR2 SVGIG (reference sequence). V lost 5 bases, J lost 0 bases, and 13 bases lay in between. This CDR3 is built from 14 residues. The chain's CDR3 is CAWGRTQMNTEAFF. The sequenced part of the CDR3 DNA is TGTGCCTGGGGTCGAACACAGATGAACACTGAA. Filled out from reference TRBV30 and TRBJ1-1, the complete variable domain reads SQTIHQWPATLVQPVGSPLSLECTVEGTSNPNLYWYRQAAGRGLQLLFYSVGIGQISSEVPQNLSASRPQDRQFILSSKKLLLSDSGFYLCAWGRTQMNTEAFFGQGTRLTVV.

Many counts were recorded for this clone. The read ends 3 residues early relative to the CDR3; the germline J gene fills the gap. The chain employs TRBV7-9 and TRBJ2-7, with 7 nucleotides matching TRBD2. After removal of 4 bases from V and 1 base from J, the junction contained 4 bases not matched to a gene. Per germline, CDR1 SEHNR and CDR2 FQNEAQ (reference sequence). The length of the CDR3 is 14 residues. CDR3 bases read: TGTGCCAGCAGCTATCCGGGGGGATCCTACGAG. Protein sequence: CASSYPGGSYE. In full, the CDR3 is CASSYPGGSYEQYF.

This clone was counted ten times or more. The sequenced fragment ends 3 residues before the CDR3 boundary, so the rest is inferred from the germline J gene. The chain combines TRBV12-5 with TRBJ2-2; TRBD1 might be the D (5 bases). CDR1 LGHNT and CDR2 FRNRAP come from the germline V gene. This CDR3 has 17 amino acids. Trimming took off 2 bases at V and 1 base at J, with 14 bases between the two ends. CDR3 protein: CASGLFNWGWNTGELFF. Partial CDR3 DNA: TGTGCTAGTGGTTTGTTTAACTGGGGCTGGAACACCGGGGAG.

The table lists this clone with many counts. The CDR3 end lies 3 residues beyond the end of the read and is filled in from the germline J gene. This sequence joins TRBV5-1 and TRBJ2-1; 8 bases map to TRBD1. Germline V CDR1 and CDR2: SGHRS, YFSETQ. The junction had 11 bases not matched to a gene; V was cut back by 4 bases and J by 8 bases. This CDR3 comprises 15 residues. Partial CDR3 DNA: TGCGCCAGCAGCCTGGGACAGGTAAGCGCGGATGAG. Its protein is CASSLGQVSADE. The whole CDR3 protein is CASSLGQVSADEQFF.

This clone was seen many times. CDR3: CASSLKGLATEAFF. The CDR3 bases that were read are TGTGCCAGCAGCTTGAAGGGCTTGGCCACTGAA. The V gene is TRBV13, the J gene TRBJ1-1; D gene unclear. The read halts 3 residues ahead of the CDR3 end, with the missing end drawn from the germline J gene. The CDR3 loop spans 14 amino acids. The germline V gene encodes CDR1 PRHDT and CDR2 FYEKMQ (reference sequence). V dropped 3 bases and J dropped 4 bases, with 12 bases sitting between them.

This clone was seen at least ten times. The read terminates 3 residues before the CDR3 end, so the remaining end is supplied by the germline J gene. The chain carries TRBV5-1 and TRBJ2-4; no reliable D call. This CDR3 has 13 residues. Trimming cost V 0 bases and J 8 bases, with 9 bases left between them. Per the germline V gene, CDR1 is SGHRS and CDR2 is YFSETQ. CDR3 protein: CASSLGQFDIQYF. CDR3 DNA, as far as it was read: TGCGCCAGCAGCTTGGGTCAATTTGACATT.

This clone was counted ten times or more. CDR3: CASSRAGADNTEAFF. The covered CDR3 bases are TGTGCCAGCAGCCGCGCAGGGGCTGATAACACTGAA. The V and J genes are TRBV4-2 and TRBJ1-1, with a possible D match to TRBD1 (6 bases). Coverage ceases 3 residues before the CDR3 finishes, and the germline J gene fills in the end. The length of the CDR3 is 15 residues. CDR1 is LGHNA and CDR2 is YNFKEQ in the germline V gene. Trimming took 4 bases from V and 2 from J, leaving 14 bases between them.

This clone was recorded at least ten times. The missing CDR3 end, 3 residues past where the read stops, is filled in from the germline J gene. The chain recombines TRBV7-9 with TRBJ1-6; weak D call: TRBD1 (5 bases). The germline V gene encodes CDR1 SEHNR and CDR2 FQNEAQ (reference sequence). The ends were cut back, 3 bases at V and 7 bases at J, with 13 bases in the middle. This CDR3 has 15 amino acids. CDR3 DNA, as far as it was read: TGTGCCAGCAGCTTTTCGGCAGGGAGGAATTCACCC. Its protein product is CASSFSAGRNSP. The whole CDR3 reads CASSFSAGRNSPLHF.

This clone was detected ten times or more. The sequenced fragment ends 3 residues before the CDR3 boundary, so the rest is inferred from the germline J gene. The chain recombines TRBV13 with TRBJ1-3; possibly TRBD1 for D (5 bases). Per the germline V gene, CDR1 is PRHDT and CDR2 is FYEKMQ (reference sequence). Trimming pared 5 bases from V and 4 bases from J, leaving 15 bases between. The CDR3 consists of 15 residues. This CDR3 reads CASSVPEGMGNTIYF. The covered CDR3 bases are TGTGCCAGCAGCGTCCCCGAGGGGATGGGAAACACC.

Many counts were recorded for this clone. Read sequence stops 3 residues before the CDR3 end, and the germline J gene provides the missing end. This rearrangement joins TRBV7-9 to TRBJ2-1; 8 bases fit TRBD2. The V gene end was trimmed by 5 bases and the J gene end by 9 bases; junction bases not matched to a gene: 3. The CDR3 loop spans 12 amino acids. The germline V gene has CDR1 SEHNR and CDR2 FQNEAQ (reference sequence). CDR3 sequence reads: CASSATSGEQFF. The DNA read from the CDR3 is TGTGCCAGCAGCGCCACTAGCGGTGAG.

This clone was seen many times. The read stops 3 residues short of the end of the CDR3; the missing end is completed from the germline J gene. The chain couples TRBV10-3 to TRBJ2-5; maybe TRBD2 (5 bases). The V and J ends lost 2 bases and 3 bases respectively, with 7 bases between them. There are 13 residues in the CDR3. Germline assignment: CDR1 ENHRY and CDR2 SYGVKD. CDR3 region: CAISETREETQYF. The part of the CDR3 DNA that was read is TGTGCCATCAGTGAGACGCGGGAAGAGACC.

This clone was detected ten times or more. The read falls 3 residues short of the CDR3 end, and the missing part is taken from the germline J gene. The rearrangement uses TRBV6-2 or TRBV6-3 and TRBJ2-3, with D hard to call. The germline gives CDR1 MNHEY, CDR2 SVGEGT. This CDR3 has 13 residues. Trimming pared 6 bases from V and 4 bases from J, leaving 11 bases between. The CDR3 here is CASSFYFADTQYF. The DNA read from the CDR3 is TGTGCCAGCAGCTTCTATTTCGCAGATACG.

Ten or more counts support this clone. The read terminates 3 residues ahead of where the CDR3 ends, so the germline J gene completes it. J is TRBJ2-1 and V is TRBV5-1; TRBD1 aligns across 7 bases. The CDR3 contains 15 residues. Germline V CDR1 and CDR2: SGHRS, YFSETQ. V shed 1 base, J shed 3 bases, and the junction held 4 bases outside the gene matches. CDR3 amino acids: CASSLSQGVYNEQFF. CDR3 DNA, as far as it was read: TGCGCCAGCAGCTTGAGTCAGGGGGTCTACAATGAG.

This clone was found many times. The read ends 3 residues early relative to the CDR3; the germline J gene fills the gap. This chain links TRBV7-8 with TRBJ1-4; TRBD1 might be the D (5 bases). The CDR3 consists of 17 residues. Deletions cut 2 bases from V and 2 bases from J, with 15 bases between. Germline V lookup: CDR1 SGHVS, CDR2 FQNEAQ. CDR3 protein: CASSLSWGGGTNEKLFF. The part of the CDR3 DNA that was read is TGTGCCAGCAGCTTATCCTGGGGGGGAGGGACTAATGAAAAA.

The table lists this clone with many counts. The CDR3 end lies 3 residues beyond the end of the read and is filled in from the germline J gene. The chain has TRBV29-1 and TRBJ2-3; TRBD1 matches 7 bases. Trimming at V came to 3 bases and at J to 3 bases, leaving 3 bases not matched to a gene. Germline assignment: CDR1 SQVTM and CDR2 ANQGSEA. The CDR3 runs 13 residues. Incomplete CDR3 DNA: TGCAGCGTTGATGCCAGGGGGACAGATACG. It encodes CSVDARGTDT. The whole CDR3 sequence is CSVDARGTDTQYF.

The table lists this clone with many counts. The read ends 3 residues early relative to the CDR3; the germline J gene fills the gap. The rearrangement uses TRBV29-1 and TRBJ2-2, with 11 bases identical to TRBD2. The CDR3 spans 20 residues. The junction had 19 bases not matched to a gene; V was cut back by 5 bases and J by 2 bases. The V gene's germline CDR1 is SQVTM and CDR2 ANQGSEA. This chain's CDR3 is CSVLKRSGGAHKTNTGELFF. The sequenced part of the CDR3 DNA is TGCAGCGTTCTGAAACGTAGCGGGGGGGCCCATAAGACTAACACCGGGGAG.

There are many counts of this clone. The read ends 3 residues early relative to the CDR3; the germline J gene fills the gap. The gene calls are TRBV20-1 and TRBJ1-2, with D possibly TRBD1 on 5 matching bases. Germline CDR1 DFQATT, CDR2 SNEGSKA (reference sequence). This CDR3 is 14 amino acids long. V gave up 5 bases and J gave up 2 bases, with 15 bases separating them. CDR3 sequence: CSAGDRRKNYGYTF. The part of the CDR3 DNA that was read is TGCAGTGCTGGCGACAGAAGAAAGAACTATGGC.

Regarding this clone: Read coverage stops 3 residues before the CDR3 terminus; the germline J gene supplies the remainder. This chain connects TRBV10-1 to TRBJ2-7, with TRBD1 matching 7 bases. V dropped 6 bases and J dropped 6; count of bases not matched to a gene: 11. Germline V gene lookup returns CDR1 WNHNN and CDR2 SYGVQD (reference sequence). The CDR3 covers 14 residues. CDR3: CASSLQGPRGEQYF. The CDR3 bases that were read are TGCGCCAGCAGCCTACAGGGGCCTAGGGGCGAG.

In this sample, this clone turned up many times. The CDR3 is cut off 3 residues early in the read; its end comes from the germline J gene. V usage is TRBV5-1 and J usage is TRBJ1-2; TRBD1 aligns across 8 bases. V gave up 0 bases and J gave up 3 bases; unmatched junction bases: 10. CDR1 and CDR2 (germline): SGHRS, YFSETQ. This CDR3 has 17 residues. CDR3 loop: CASSLDPQGAFDYGYTF. CDR3 DNA, as far as it was read: TGCGCCAGCAGCTTGGATCCCCAGGGGGCTTTCGACTATGGC.

This clone occurred many times. The read falls 3 residues short of the CDR3 end, and the missing part is taken from the germline J gene. V is TRBV20-1 and J is TRBJ1-5, with D hard to call. V lost 3 bases and J 0 bases, leaving 9 bases between the germline ends. The CDR3 loop spans 14 amino acids. Germline CDR1 DFQATT, CDR2 SNEGSKA (reference sequence). The part of the CDR3 DNA that was read is TGCAGTGCTAGTATCTCACTTAGCAATCAGCCC. It specifies CSASISLSNQP. The whole CDR3 protein reads CSASISLSNQPQHF.

This clone was counted ten times or more. The read terminates 3 residues ahead of where the CDR3 ends, so the germline J gene completes it. The V call is TRBV6-1, the J call TRBJ1-2; no reliable D call. The CDR3 is 15 amino acids. Germline V lookup: CDR1 MNHNS, CDR2 SASEGT. With 1 base removed from V and 4 bases from J, the gap between germline ends came to 13 bases. The DNA read from the CDR3 is TGTGCCAGCAGTGAAGACCCTCAAGCCTTCTATGGC. Residues: CASSEDPQAFYG. The full CDR3 is CASSEDPQAFYGYTF.